These 4 T cell receptor beta chains were all obtained from the same sample, sequenced in a study of blood T cells in healthy people across ages. Using a J-beta primer mix together with a sample-barcoded 5' primer, a second PCR was run for about 6 to 11 cycles. TCRdb redid the calling of the 5' RACE reads with MiXCR, one entry per CDR3 protein. The data show about 1.5 million distinct CDR3 sequences, with 40% to 45% seen just once and about 4% held by the top ten. The material sequenced was blood. These TCRs come from a woman between 18 and 29 years old in good health.

The chain uses TRBV29-1 and TRBJ2-5; 10 bases agree with TRBD2. Germline V lookup: CDR1 SQVTM, CDR2 ANQGSEA. J lost 5 bases, V lost 8 bases, and 5 bases had no gene match. This CDR3 region has 12 residues. The CDR3 sequence is CSSGREEETQYF. The CDR3 nucleotides are TGCAGCAGCGGGAGGGAAGAGGAGACCCAGTACTTC.

This chain connects TRBV20-1 to TRBJ2-2; D may be TRBD2 (8 bases). Germline V gene data show CDR1 as DFQATT and CDR2 as SNEGSKA (reference sequence). Trimming removed 3 bases from V and 6 bases from J, with 11 bases in between. This CDR3 has 13 amino acids. In DNA, the CDR3 is TGCAGTGCTAGTAGCGGGACAGCCGGGGAGCTGTTTTTT. It yields the protein CSASSGTAGELFF.

V is TRBV12-3 or TRBV12-4 and J is TRBJ2-1; D is unclear. V was clipped by 5 bases and J by 2 bases, with 13 bases between them. This CDR3 has 15 amino acids. The DNA for the CDR3 is TGTGCCAGCAGTAAAACAGTCTTAACCTACAATGAGCAGTTCTTC. Encoded protein: CASSKTVLTYNEQFF.

This chain uses TRBV6-2 or TRBV6-3 with TRBJ1-1, with D possibly TRBD1 on 5 matching bases. The V end lost 8 bases, the J end lost 3 bases, and 16 bases lay between the germline ends. Germline V gene lookup returns CDR1 MNHEY and CDR2 SVGEGT. The CDR3 is 14 residues long. CDR3 bases: TGTGCCAGCGGACGACGGGGGTCGGACACTGAAGCTTTCTTT. As protein: CASGRRGSDTEAFF.